The 18 T cell receptor beta chains below all came from one sample that was sequenced in a study of shared clonotypes between healthy human individuals. The protocol was immunoSEQ multiplex PCR, while the TCRdb copy is restricted to in-frame clones and leaves out a portion. The table has about 520,000 clones, around 95% seen once; the top ten hold about 0.06%. The sample taken for sequencing was naive CD4+ T cells sorted from blood. The subset is: CD45RA+ positively selected. The receptor set was obtained from a woman between 25 and 40 years old in good health.

This chain uses TRBV10-1 with TRBJ2-1; a possible D gene is TRBD2 (5 bases). Trimming removed 2 bases at V and 3 bases at J, with 8 bases between. From germline, CDR1 is WNHNN and CDR2 SYGVQD (reference sequence). The length of the CDR3 is 14 residues. The CDR3 DNA is TGCGCCAGCAGTGAGAGCGGACTCTACAATGAGCAGTTCTTC. Its protein product is CASSESGLYNEQFF.

This chain joins TRBV19 and TRBJ1-5; maybe TRBD1 (6 bases). Germline lookup yields CDR1 LNHDA and CDR2 SQIVND (reference sequence). The CDR3 spans 15 residues. Trimming pared 7 bases from V and 0 bases from J, leaving 13 bases between. This chain's CDR3 is CASKPRGDSNQPQHF. The CDR3 region has the DNA TGTGCCAGTAAACCCAGGGGTGATAGCAATCAGCCCCAGCATTTT.

The chain couples TRBV6-5 to TRBJ1-2; no firm D call. The CDR3 loop spans 15 amino acids. V was shortened by 0 bases and J by 4 bases, with 12 bases between the two germline ends. Germline V gene data show CDR1 as MNHEY and CDR2 as SVGAGI. Here the CDR3 DNA reads TGTGCCAGCAGTTACTCGGTCAGCCTTCTCTATGGCTACACCTTC. Its translation: CASSYSVSLLYGYTF.

The chain links TRBV6-5 to TRBJ1-1; tentative D call: TRBD1 (5 bases). V was trimmed by 10 bases and J by 4 bases, leaving 13 bases between them. CDR3 length equals 12 residues. CDR1 MNHEY and CDR2 SVGAGI come from the germline V gene. CDR3: CATTRGGTEAFF. DNA of the CDR3: TGTGCCACCACCCGGGGGGGCACTGAAGCTTTCTTT.

V usage is TRBV28 and J usage is TRBJ1-5; no firm D call. This CDR3 has 15 amino acids. Deletions cut 1 base from V and 2 bases from J, with 9 bases between. Germline CDR1 is MDHEN and CDR2 is SYDVKM. The CDR3 reads CASSLSDTRNQPQHF. In nucleotides, the CDR3 is TGTGCCAGCAGTTTATCCGACACCCGCAATCAGCCCCAGCATTTT.

The genes are TRBV27 and TRBJ1-2; TRBD1 agrees at 10 bases. The CDR3 runs to 15 residues. After removal of 1 base from V and 6 bases from J, the junction contained 5 bases not matched to a gene. CDR1 MNHEY and CDR2 SMNVEV come from the germline V gene (reference sequence). CDR3 coding DNA: TGTGCCAGCAGTTTATTGGGACAGGGGAATAATGGCTACACCTTC. Protein product: CASSLLGQGNNGYTF.

In this sample, this clone turned up once. This chain uses TRBV5-5 with TRBJ1-5, with D possibly being TRBD1 (6 bases). The V gene lost 2 bases and the J gene lost 4 bases, with 10 bases spanning the gap. CDR1 and CDR2 from the germline V gene are SGHKS and YYEKEE (reference sequence). The CDR3 has 14 amino acids. The CDR3 DNA sequence: TGTGCCAGCAGCTTAGACAGGCTAAATCAGCCCCAGCATTTT. Protein product: CASSLDRLNQPQHF.

V usage is TRBV6-5 and J usage is TRBJ2-5; D could derive from TRBD1 or TRBD2 (5 bases each). TRBJ2-7 matches the DNA end more closely, so the J call is doubtful. The CDR3 has 15 amino acids. Germline assignment: CDR1 MNHEY and CDR2 SVGAGI. CDR3 coding DNA: TGTGCCAGCAGTTACTCCGGGACGGAACTCTACGAGCAGTACTTC. As protein: CASSYSGTELYEQYF.

V and J are TRBV7-9 and TRBJ1-1; D ambiguous. The CDR3 is 14 amino acids. Trimming took 0 bases from V and 8 from J, leaving 13 bases between them. Germline V gene lookup returns CDR1 SEHNR and CDR2 FQNEAQ (reference sequence). The CDR3 sequence is CASSLAGFGGEAFF. CDR3 DNA sequence: TGTGCCAGCAGCTTAGCGGGGTTTGGAGGAGAAGCTTTCTTT.

The chain is built from TRBV6-5 and TRBJ1-2; D is ambiguous. Trimming shortened V by 6 bases and J by 8 bases, and 16 bases separated the two germline ends. The germline V gene encodes CDR1 MNHEY and CDR2 SVGAGI. The CDR3 runs to 13 residues. The CDR3 region is CASSPDQLGGYTF. The CDR3 nucleotides read TGTGCCAGCAGCCCCGACCAATTGGGGGGCTACACCTTC.

This chain uses TRBV29-1 with TRBJ2-4, with TRBD1 identical over 8 bases. V lost 0 bases and J lost 8; bases outside the gene matches: 12. Germline CDR1 and CDR2: SQVTM and ANQGSEA. The CDR3 length is 16 residues. CDR3 sequence (DNA): TGCAGCGTTGAAGATGGTCAACAGGGGGTTGGTCACATTCAGTACTTC. Translating it yields CSVEDGQQGVGHIQYF.

This rearrangement joins TRBV5-4 to TRBJ2-7; 11 positions match TRBD2. Per the germline V gene, CDR1 is SGHNT and CDR2 is YYREEE (reference sequence). The V segment lost 4 bases and the J segment 0 bases; nucleotides outside the gene matches: 3. CDR3 length: 15 amino acids. As DNA, the CDR3 is TGTGCCAGCAGCCACGGACTAGCGGGCTCCTACGAGCAGTACTTC. This translates into CASSHGLAGSYEQYF.

This rearrangement joins TRBV29-1 to TRBJ2-1, with 7 bases fitting TRBD1. Germline CDR1 and CDR2: SQVTM and ANQGSEA. The junction had 12 bases not matched to a gene; V was cut back by 3 bases and J by 4 bases. The CDR3 sequence is 16 residues long. CDR3 in DNA: TGCAGCGTTGAGAGGGCACAGGGGTCACGGTACAATGAGCAGTTCTTC. Protein: CSVERAQGSRYNEQFF.

The rearrangement links TRBV5-1 to TRBJ2-6; 9 bases agree with TRBD1. This CDR3 spans 17 amino acids. The ends lost 4 bases at V and 0 bases at J; junction bases unmatched: 5. In germline, CDR1 is SGHRS, CDR2 YFSETQ. The CDR3 DNA reads as TGCGCCAGCAGCGCCGGGACAGGGAGCTCTGGGGCCAACGTCCTGACTTTC. Translation: CASSAGTGSSGANVLTF.

CDR3 sequence: CASSQLVSNEQFF. CDR3 bases: TGTGCCAGCAGTCAACTAGTAAGCAATGAGCAGTTCTTC. This chain joins TRBV6-5 and TRBJ2-1, with a possible D match to TRBD2 (5 bases). CDR1 and CDR2 from the germline V gene are MNHEY and SVGAGI. V was pared by 5 bases and J by 6 bases, with 11 bases between. This CDR3 is built from 13 residues.

The rearrangement joins TRBV7-6 to TRBJ2-1; 11 nucleotides match TRBD2. Germline lookup yields CDR1 SGHVS and CDR2 FNYEAQ. Trimming cost V 0 bases and J 3 bases; bases outside gene matches: 4. The CDR3 sequence is 17 residues long. CDR3 amino acids: CASSLASGTSGYNEQFF. The CDR3 DNA reads TGTGCCAGCAGCTTAGCTTCCGGGACTAGCGGCTACAATGAGCAGTTCTTC.

This clone was observed once. CDR3 sequence: CASSYLGGGNQPQHF. For the CDR3, the DNA is TGTGCCAGCAGTTACTTAGGGGGCGGCAATCAGCCCCAGCATTTT. This chain connects TRBV6-6 to TRBJ1-5; 7 bases are a match to TRBD1. The CDR3 covers 15 residues. In germline, CDR1 is MNHNY, CDR2 SVGAGI (reference sequence). Trimming at V came to 1 base and at J to 2 bases, leaving 2 bases not matched to a gene.

V usage is TRBV19 and J usage is TRBJ1-2; the D is unclear. CDR3 size: 14 residues. CDR1 and CDR2 (germline): LNHDA, SQIVND (reference sequence). With 5 bases removed from V and 7 bases from J, the gap between germline ends came to 17 bases. CDR3 protein: CASSLDGRGGGYTF. CDR3 coding DNA: TGTGCCAGTAGTCTGGACGGCCGCGGCGGTGGCTACACCTTC. Filled out from reference TRBV19 and TRBJ1-2, the complete variable domain reads DGGITQSPKYLFRKEGQNVTLSCEQNLNHDAMYWYRQDPGQGLRLIYYSQIVNDFQKGDIAEGYSVSREKKESFPLTVTSAQKNPTAFYLCASSLDGRGGGYTFGSGTRLTVV.